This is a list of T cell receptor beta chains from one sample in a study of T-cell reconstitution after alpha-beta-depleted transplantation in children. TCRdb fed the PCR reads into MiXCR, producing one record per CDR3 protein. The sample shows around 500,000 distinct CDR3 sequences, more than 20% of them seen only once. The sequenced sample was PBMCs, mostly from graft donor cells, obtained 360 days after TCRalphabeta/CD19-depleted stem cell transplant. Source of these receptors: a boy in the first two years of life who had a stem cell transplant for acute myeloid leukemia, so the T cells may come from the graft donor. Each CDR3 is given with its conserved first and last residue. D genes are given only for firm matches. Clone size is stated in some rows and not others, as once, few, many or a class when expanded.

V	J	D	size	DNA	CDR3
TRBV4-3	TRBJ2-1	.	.	TGCGCCAGCAGCCAAGATTCCGCAGGTGAGCAGTTCTTC	CASSQDSAGEQFF
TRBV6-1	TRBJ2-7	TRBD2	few	TGTGCCAGCACACTGCGGACTAGCGGGGAAGGTGAGCAGTACTTC	CASTLRTSGEGEQYF
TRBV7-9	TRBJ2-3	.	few	TGTGCCAGCAGCGTCCAGGAGGGAAGCACAGATACGCAGTATTTT	CASSVQEGSTDTQYF
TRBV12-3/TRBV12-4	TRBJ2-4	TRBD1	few	TGTGCCAGCACCCCACAGGGGGCGGACATTCAGTACTTC	CASTPQGADIQYF
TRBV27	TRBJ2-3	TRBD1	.	TGTGCCAGCAGTCTTATAGGGGGACAGGGCCCAGATACGCAGTATTTT	CASSLIGGQGPDTQYF
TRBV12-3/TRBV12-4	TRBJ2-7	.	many	TGTGCCAGCAGTTCAGCCCTAAAGGGTGACGAGCAGTACTTC	CASSSALKGDEQYF
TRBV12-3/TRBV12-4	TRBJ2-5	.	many	TGTGCCAGCAGTCGCCGGACTGCCCAGGAGACCCAGTACTTC	CASSRRTAQETQYF
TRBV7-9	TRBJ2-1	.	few	TGTGCCAGCAGCTTAAGGCGGGGGCATTACAATGAGCAGTTCTTC	CASSLRRGHYNEQFF
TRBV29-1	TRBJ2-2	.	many	TGCAGCGTGCTCCCGGGTAGCGGGGAGCTGTTTTTT	CSVLPGSGELFF
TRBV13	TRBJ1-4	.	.	TGTGCCAGCAGCTCCCGGGGGATCTCGAATGAAAAACTGTTTTTT	CASSSRGISNEKLFF
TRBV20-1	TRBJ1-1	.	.	TGCAGTGCTAGAGTCGCCTCAGGGTACACTGAAGCTTTCTTT	CSARVASGYTEAFF
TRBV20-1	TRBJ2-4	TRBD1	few	TGCAGTGCTACCCCAGGGGGCGCGTACATTCAGTACTTC	CSATPGGAYIQYF
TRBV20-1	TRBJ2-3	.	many	TGCAGTGCTCATCCCATAGCAGATACGCAGTATTTT	CSAHPIADTQYF
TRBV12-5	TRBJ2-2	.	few	TGTGCTAGTGGTTTAGAGGAGCCCGGGGAGCTGTTTTTT	CASGLEEPGELFF
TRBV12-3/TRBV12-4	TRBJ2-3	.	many	TGTGCCAGCAGTTTTAGCAGGTTAACAGATACGCAGTATTTT	CASSFSRLTDTQYF
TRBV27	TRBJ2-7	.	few	TGTGCCAGCAGTTTTCGGGGTGGGGAGCAGTACTTC	CASSFRGGEQYF
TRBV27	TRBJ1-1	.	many	TGTGCCAGCGAAGATGAAGCTTTCTTT	CASEDEAFF
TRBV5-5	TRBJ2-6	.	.	TGTGCCAGCAGCTTGAGGCAGCTCTTCCTCTCTGGGGCCAACGTCCTGACTTTC	CASSLRQLFLSGANVLTF
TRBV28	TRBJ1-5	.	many	TGTGCCAGCAGTTTAGGTCTCCTCAGGGATCAGCCCCAGCATTTT	CASSLGLLRDQPQHF
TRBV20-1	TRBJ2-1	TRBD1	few	TGCAGTGCTAGACAACAGGGGGCCTCCTACAATGAGCAGTTCTTC	CSARQQGASYNEQFF
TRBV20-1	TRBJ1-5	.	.	TGCAGTGCTAGGACCTCGGGTAGGCTAAATAGCAATCAGCCCCAGCATTTT	CSARTSGRLNSNQPQHF
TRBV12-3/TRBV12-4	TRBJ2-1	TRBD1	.	TGTGCCAGCATCAAAGGGGGGACAGGGTTCAATGAGCAGTTCTTC	CASIKGGTGFNEQFF
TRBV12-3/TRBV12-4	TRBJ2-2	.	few	TGTGCCAGCAGTTTTAGGCGCGGCGGTACCGGGGAGCTGTTTTTT	CASSFRRGGTGELFF
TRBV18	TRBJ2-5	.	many	TGTGCCAGCTCACCCCCGGGACAAGGGGGTGAGACCCAGTACTTC	CASSPPGQGGETQYF
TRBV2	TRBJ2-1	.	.	TGTGCCAGCAGCGGGGAGTACAATGAGCAGTTCTTC	CASSGEYNEQFF
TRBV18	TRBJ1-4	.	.	TGTGCCAGCTCACCATTCACAGGTCGTAATGAAAAACTGTTTTTT	CASSPFTGRNEKLFF
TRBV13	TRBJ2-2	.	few	TGTGCCACGTGTCGGGAGAGCGAGAACACCGGGGAGCTGTTTTTT	CATCRESENTGELFF
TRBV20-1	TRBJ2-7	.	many	TGCAGTGCTAGAGATAGGTGGGGGGTTTACGAGCAGTACTTC	CSARDRWGVYEQYF
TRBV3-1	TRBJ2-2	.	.	TGTGCCAGCAGCCAAGTTGCCGAAACCGGGGAGCTGTTTTTT	CASSQVAETGELFF
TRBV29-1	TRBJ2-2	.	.	TGCAGCGTTGAATATCAAGCCGGGGAGCTGTTTTTT	CSVEYQAGELFF
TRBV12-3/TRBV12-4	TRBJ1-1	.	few	TGTGCCAGCAAGTTGCAGCGTGAAGCTTTCTTT	CASKLQREAFF
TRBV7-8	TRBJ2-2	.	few	TGTGCCAGCAGCTTAAGAGACGGACAGTCGAACACCGGGGAGCTGTTTTTT	CASSLRDGQSNTGELFF
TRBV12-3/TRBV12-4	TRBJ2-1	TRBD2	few	TGTGCCAGCAGTATAAGACTAGCGGAGCAGTTCTTC	CASSIRLAEQFF
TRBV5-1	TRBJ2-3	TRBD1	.	TGCGCCAGCAGCCCTATACAGGGGTTTAACACAGATACGCAGTATTTT	CASSPIQGFNTDTQYF
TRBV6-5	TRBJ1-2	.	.	TGTGCCAGCAGATACATCGACACGGACTATGGCTACACCTTC	CASRYIDTDYGYTF
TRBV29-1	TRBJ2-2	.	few	TGCAGCGTCGAGGGGATTAAGAACACCGGGGAGCTGTTTTTT	CSVEGIKNTGELFF
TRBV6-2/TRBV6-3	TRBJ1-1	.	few	TGTGCCAGCAGTTGGGTCTTGAACACTGAAGCTTTCTTT	CASSWVLNTEAFF
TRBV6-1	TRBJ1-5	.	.	TGTGCCAGCAGTCCCGACTCTTATAGCAATCAGCCCCAGCATTTT	CASSPDSYSNQPQHF
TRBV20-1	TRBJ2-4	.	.	TGCAGTGGCCAACCTGGAGCCAAAAACATTCAGTACTTC	CSGQPGAKNIQYF
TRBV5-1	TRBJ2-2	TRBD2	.	TGCGCCACCGCCCGGGAGGCCGGGGAGCTGTTTTTT	CATAREAGELFF
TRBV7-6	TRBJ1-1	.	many	TGTGCCAGCAGCCCCTACAGGGATTTGAACACTGAAGCTTTCTTT	CASSPYRDLNTEAFF
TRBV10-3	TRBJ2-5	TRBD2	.	TGTGCCATCAGTGAGTCCAGGGAGGGGACGGAACAAGAGACCCAGTACTTC	CAISESREGTEQETQYF
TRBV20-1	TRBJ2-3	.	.	TGCAGTGTAGTGGAGGAGGAGAAGTTTTTTAATACGCAGTATTTT	CSVVEEEKFFNTQYF
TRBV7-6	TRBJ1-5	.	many	TGTGCCAGCAGCTTAGGCCGGGGTGAGCCCCAGCATTTT	CASSLGRGEPQHF
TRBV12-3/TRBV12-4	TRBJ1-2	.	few	TGTGCCAGCAGTTTATCCCGACGCTGGCTTAACTATGGCTACACCTTC	CASSLSRRWLNYGYTF
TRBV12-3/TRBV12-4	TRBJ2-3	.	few	TGTGCCAGCAGAAGGGGGACTCCGAGCACAGATACGCAGTATTTT	CASRRGTPSTDTQYF
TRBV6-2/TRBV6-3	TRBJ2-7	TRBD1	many	TGTGCCAGCACTAAGACAGGGAAGGTAGAGCAGTACTTC	CASTKTGKVEQYF
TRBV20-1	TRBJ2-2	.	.	TGCAGTGCTAGCTCCATCACCGGGGAGCTGTTTTTT	CSASSITGELFF
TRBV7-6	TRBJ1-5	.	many	TGTGCCAGCAGCTTGACGACAGGATCAAATCAGCCCCAGCATTTT	CASSLTTGSNQPQHF
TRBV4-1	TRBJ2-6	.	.	TGCGCCAGCAGCCAAGATCGACAGATCTCTGGGGCCAACGTCCTGACTTTC	CASSQDRQISGANVLTF